These T cell receptor beta chains were read from a single sample in a study of blood T cell repertoires in COVID-19. Sequencing used immunoSEQ multiplex PCR; TCRdb keeps in-frame clones, though not all of them. Seen here are some 260,000 clones, roughly 82% observed once, and the top ten hold 4.9%. Sequencing input: peripheral blood. The receptors shown here come from a woman older than 75 with active or convalescent COVID-19. Each CDR3 is given with its conserved first and last residue. The D gene is left open where the match is weak. Some rows mark clone size as missing; the rest say once, few, many or name a class of expanded clone.

. | TRBJ1-3 | . | TRBV18 | CASSPATAASGNTIYF | TGTGCCAGCTCGCCCGCGACGGCGGCCTCTGGAAACACCATATATTTT
. | TRBJ2-7 | . | TRBV27 | CASSSIGRGYEQYF | TGTGCCAGCAGCAGCATTGGTAGGGGATACGAGCAGTACTTC
. | TRBJ2-1 | . | TRBV6-5 | CASRHPSYNEQFF | TGTGCCAGCAGACATCCCTCCTACAATGAGCAGTTCTTC
. | TRBJ1-1 | . | TRBV11-2 | CASSLDKRFLLNTEAFF | TGTGCCAGCAGCTTAGATAAGAGGTTCTTACTGAACACTGAAGCTTTCTTT
TRBD1 | TRBJ1-2 | . | TRBV6-4 | CASSEQQGYGYTF | TGTGCCAGCAGTGAACAACAGGGGTATGGCTACACCTTC
TRBD1 | TRBJ1-2 | . | TRBV6-5 | CASSYEGDRARRGYTF | TGTGCCAGCAGTTACGAGGGGGACAGAGCCCGTCGGGGCTACACCTTC
. | TRBJ2-3 | once | TRBV12-3/TRBV12-4 | CASSFRGTDTQYF | TGTGCCAGCAGTTTTCGGGGCACAGATACGCAGTATTTT
. | TRBJ1-2 | . | TRBV5-1 | CASSLGQSYGYTF | TGCGCCAGCAGCCTTGGACAAAGCTATGGCTACACCTTC
TRBD2 | TRBJ2-1 | . | TRBV6-5 | CASRILAGGNEQFF | TGTGCCAGCAGAATCCTAGCGGGAGGGAATGAGCAGTTCTTC
TRBD1 | TRBJ2-3 | . | TRBV2 | CASQGQGTDTQYF | TGTGCCAGCCAGGGACAGGGCACAGATACGCAGTATTTT
. | TRBJ2-2 | . | TRBV6-4 | CASSAATLTGELFF | TGTGCCAGCAGTGCCGCGACACTCACCGGGGAGCTGTTTTTT
. | TRBJ1-1 | . | TRBV14 | CASSQVSVNTEAFF | TGTGCCAGCAGCCAAGTTTCAGTGAACACTGAAGCTTTCTTT
. | TRBJ2-7 | few | TRBV5-4 | CASSKDRGPYEQYF | TGTGCCAGCAGCAAGGACAGAGGACCCTACGAGCAGTACTTC
. | TRBJ1-1 | . | TRBV19 | CASSYRSTMNTEAFF | TGTGCCAGTAGTTATCGGTCCACGATGAACACTGAAGCTTTCTTT
TRBD2 | TRBJ2-1 | . | TRBV4-2 | CASSQDRGLAYGEQFF | TGTGCCAGCAGCCAAGATAGGGGACTAGCGTATGGTGAGCAGTTCTTC
. | TRBJ2-1 | . | TRBV21-1 | CASSKENRTSGLYNEQFF | TGTGCCAGCAGCAAAGAAAACAGGACTAGCGGGCTGTACAATGAGCAGTTCTTC
. | TRBJ1-6 | . | TRBV7-2 | CASSLAGGGNSPLHF | TGTGCCAGCAGCTTAGCGGGGGGTGGTAATTCACCCCTCCACTTT
. | TRBJ1-4 | . | TRBV4-1 | CASSQDSPPREKLFF | TGCGCCAGCAGCCAAGATAGTCCCCCGCGGGAAAAACTGTTTTTT
. | TRBJ1-1 | . | TRBV28 | CASSLSGNTEAFF | TGTGCCAGCAGTTTATCAGGGAACACTGAAGCTTTCTTT
. | TRBJ1-2 | . | TRBV10-3 | CAISELSGEDGYTF | TGTGCCATCAGTGAGTTGAGTGGAGAGGATGGCTACACCTTC
TRBD2 | TRBJ2-2 | . | TRBV6-5 | CASSPRGANTGELFF | TGTGCCAGCAGTCCCCGGGGGGCGAACACCGGGGAGCTGTTTTTT
TRBD2 | TRBJ2-3 | . | TRBV11-2 | CASSSGGSGSIDTQYF | TGTGCCAGCAGCTCGGGGGGTAGCGGGAGCATAGATACGCAGTATTTT